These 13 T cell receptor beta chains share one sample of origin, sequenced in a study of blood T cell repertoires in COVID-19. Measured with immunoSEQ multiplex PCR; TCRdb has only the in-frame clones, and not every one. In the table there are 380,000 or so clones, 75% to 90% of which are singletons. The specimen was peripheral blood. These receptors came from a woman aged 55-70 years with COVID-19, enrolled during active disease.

The CDR3 DNA reads as TGTGCCAGCAGCGGATCCGGGACAGTCACTGAAGCTTTCTTT. Translated, it gives CASSGSGTVTEAFF. The rearrangement uses TRBV9 and TRBJ1-1; 7 positions agree with TRBD1. J gave up 4 bases and V 3 bases, and 6 bases lay outside the gene matches. CDR1 and CDR2 (germline): SGDLS, YYNGEE. This CDR3 region has 14 residues.

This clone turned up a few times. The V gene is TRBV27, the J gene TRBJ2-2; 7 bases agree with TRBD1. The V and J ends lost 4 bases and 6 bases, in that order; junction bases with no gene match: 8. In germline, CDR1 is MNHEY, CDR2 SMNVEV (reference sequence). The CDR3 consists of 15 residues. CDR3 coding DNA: TGTGCCAGCAGTTCTTCCGGGACAGAGGCCGGGGAGCTGTTTTTT. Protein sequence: CASSSSGTEAGELFF.

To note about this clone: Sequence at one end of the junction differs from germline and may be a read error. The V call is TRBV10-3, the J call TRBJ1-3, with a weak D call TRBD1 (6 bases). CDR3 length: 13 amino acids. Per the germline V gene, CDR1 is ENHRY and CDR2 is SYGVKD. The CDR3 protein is CAIGDRLANTIYF. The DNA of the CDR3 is TGTGCCATCGGTGACAGGTTGGCAAACACCATATATTTT.

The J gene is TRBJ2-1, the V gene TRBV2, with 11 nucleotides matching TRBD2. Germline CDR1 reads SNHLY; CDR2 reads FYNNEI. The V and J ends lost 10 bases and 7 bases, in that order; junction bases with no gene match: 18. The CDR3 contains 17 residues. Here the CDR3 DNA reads TGTGCCATCGTAACTAGCGGGGGTCACTCTCGAAGTAATGAGCAGTTCTTC. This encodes CAIVTSGGHSRSNEQFF.

The CDR3 DNA is TGTGCCAGCAGCCTCGGACAGGGATCCAATCAGCCCCAGCATTTT. This encodes CASSLGQGSNQPQHF. This chain connects TRBV7-2 to TRBJ1-5; 8 positions match TRBD1. The CDR3 sequence is 15 residues long. J lost 3 bases, V lost 5 bases, and 6 bases had no gene match. CDR1 SGHTA and CDR2 FQGNSA come from the germline V gene.

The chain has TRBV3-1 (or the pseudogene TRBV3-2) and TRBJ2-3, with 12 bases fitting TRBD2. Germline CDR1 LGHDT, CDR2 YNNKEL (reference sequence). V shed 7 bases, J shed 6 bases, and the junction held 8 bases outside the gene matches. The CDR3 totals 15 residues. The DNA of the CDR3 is TGTGCCAGCACCCCTAGCGGGGGGGCATCCGATACGCAGTATTTT. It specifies CASTPSGGASDTQYF.

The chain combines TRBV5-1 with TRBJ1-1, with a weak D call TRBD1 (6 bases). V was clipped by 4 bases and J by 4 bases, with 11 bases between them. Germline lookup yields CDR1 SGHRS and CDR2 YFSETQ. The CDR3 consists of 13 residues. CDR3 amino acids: CASSQGWSTEAFF. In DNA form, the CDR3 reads TGCGCCAGCAGCCAGGGGTGGAGCACTGAAGCTTTCTTT.

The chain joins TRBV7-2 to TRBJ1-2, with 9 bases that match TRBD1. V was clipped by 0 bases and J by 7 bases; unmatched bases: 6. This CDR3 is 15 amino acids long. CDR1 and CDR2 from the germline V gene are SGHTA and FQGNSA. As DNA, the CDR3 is TGTGCCAGCAGCTTAGCGGGACAGGGTTTGAGTGGCTACACCTTC. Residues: CASSLAGQGLSGYTF.

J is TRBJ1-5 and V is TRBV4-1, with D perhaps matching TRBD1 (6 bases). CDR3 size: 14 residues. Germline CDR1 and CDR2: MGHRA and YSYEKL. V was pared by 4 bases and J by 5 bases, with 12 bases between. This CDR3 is CASSPEGVDQPQHF. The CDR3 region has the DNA TGCGCCAGCAGCCCCGAGGGGGTGGATCAGCCCCAGCATTTT.

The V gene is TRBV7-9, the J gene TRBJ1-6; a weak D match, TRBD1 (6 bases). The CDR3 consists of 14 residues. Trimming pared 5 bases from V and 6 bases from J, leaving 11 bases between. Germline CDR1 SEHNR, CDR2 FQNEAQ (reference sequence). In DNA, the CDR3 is TGTGCCAGCAGCATAGACAGGTTTAATTCACCCCTCCACTTT. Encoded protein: CASSIDRFNSPLHF.

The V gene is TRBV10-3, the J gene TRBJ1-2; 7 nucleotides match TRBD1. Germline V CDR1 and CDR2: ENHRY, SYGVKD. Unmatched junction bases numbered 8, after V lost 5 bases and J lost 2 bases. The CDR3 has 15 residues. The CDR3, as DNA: TGTGCCATCAGTCCCCCCGGACAGGCAAACTATGGCTACACCTTC. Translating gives CAISPPGQANYGYTF.

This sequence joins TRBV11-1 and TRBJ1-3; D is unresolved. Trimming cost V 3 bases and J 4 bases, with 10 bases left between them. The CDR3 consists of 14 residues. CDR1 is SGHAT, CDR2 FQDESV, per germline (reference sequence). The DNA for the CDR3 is TGTGCCAGCAGCTTGTCCGACTCGGGAAACACCATATATTTT. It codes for CASSLSDSGNTIYF.

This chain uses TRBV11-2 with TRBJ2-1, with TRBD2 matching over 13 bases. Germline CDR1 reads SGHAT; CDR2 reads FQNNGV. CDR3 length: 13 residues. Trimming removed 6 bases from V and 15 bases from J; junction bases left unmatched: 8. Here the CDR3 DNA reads TGTGCCAGCAGGCGACTAGCGGGGGGCAGTCGGTTCTTC. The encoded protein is CASRRLAGGSRFF.